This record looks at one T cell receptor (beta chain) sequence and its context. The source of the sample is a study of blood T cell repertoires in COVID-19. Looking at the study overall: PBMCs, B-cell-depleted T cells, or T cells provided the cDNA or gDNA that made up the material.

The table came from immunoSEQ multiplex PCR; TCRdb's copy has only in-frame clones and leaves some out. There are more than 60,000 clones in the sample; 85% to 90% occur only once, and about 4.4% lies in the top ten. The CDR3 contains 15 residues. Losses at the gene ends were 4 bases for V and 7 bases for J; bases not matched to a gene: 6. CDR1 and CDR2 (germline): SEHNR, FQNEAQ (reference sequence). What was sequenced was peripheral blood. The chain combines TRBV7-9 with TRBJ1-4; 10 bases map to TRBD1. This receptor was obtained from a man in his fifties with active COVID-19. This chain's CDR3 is CASSSPRTGGEKLFF. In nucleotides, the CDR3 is TGTGCCAGCAGCTCCCCCCGGACAGGGGGTGAAAAACTGTTTTTT.